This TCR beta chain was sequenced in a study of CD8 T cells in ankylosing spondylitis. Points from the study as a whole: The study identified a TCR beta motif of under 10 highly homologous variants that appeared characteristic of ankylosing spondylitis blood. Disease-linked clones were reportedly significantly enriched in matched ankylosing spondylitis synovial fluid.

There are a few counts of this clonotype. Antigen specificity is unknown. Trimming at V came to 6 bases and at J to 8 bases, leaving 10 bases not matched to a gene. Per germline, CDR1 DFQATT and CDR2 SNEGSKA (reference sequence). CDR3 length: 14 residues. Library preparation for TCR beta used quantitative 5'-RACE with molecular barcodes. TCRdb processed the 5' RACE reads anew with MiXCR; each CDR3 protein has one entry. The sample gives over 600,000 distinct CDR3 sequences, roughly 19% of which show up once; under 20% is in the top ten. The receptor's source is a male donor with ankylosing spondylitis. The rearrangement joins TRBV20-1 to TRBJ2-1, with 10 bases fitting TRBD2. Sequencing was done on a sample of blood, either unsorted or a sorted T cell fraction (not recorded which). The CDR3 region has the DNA TGCAGTGCCATTCCCAGCGGGAGGGTCGATGAGCAGTTCTTC. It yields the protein CSAIPSGRVDEQFF.